These T cell receptor beta chains were read from a single sample in a study of response to subunit inactivated influenza vaccine. TCRdb itself ran the RT-PCR reads through MiXCR, one entry per CDR3 protein. The table records over 650,000 distinct CDR3 sequences, about a fifth of them present only once. The specimen comprised PBMCs from blood, sampled 4 to 6 days after vaccination. The source of these receptors is a man in his fifties who received an inactivated influenza vaccine. Both conserved end residues are part of each CDR3. Fields, in order: CDR3 length, clone size, J gene, V gene, D gene, CDR3 DNA, CDR3 protein. D genes are given only for firm matches. Where a row states a size, it is once, few, many or the class of an expanded clone; other rows omit it.

14 | few | TRBJ2-7 | TRBV27 | TRBD2 | TGTGCCAGCAGTTTTCGGGAGGGAGACTACGAGCAGTACTTC | CASSFREGDYEQYF
16 | few | TRBJ1-6 | TRBV5-6 | TRBD1 | TGTGCCAGCAGCTCGGGACAGGGGAATGGAATTTCACCCCTCCACTTT | CASSSGQGNGISPLHF
14 | . | TRBJ2-7 | TRBV28 | . | TGTGCCAGCAGTACCCCAACACCGTCCTACGAGCAGTACTTC | CASSTPTPSYEQYF
11 | once | TRBJ2-5 | TRBV6-2/TRBV6-3 | . | TGTGCCAGCAGCGCGAGGGCCGACCAGTACTTC | CASSARADQYF
16 | . | TRBJ2-1 | TRBV20-1 | TRBD2 | TGCAGTGCTAGTCCGGCCGGACTAGCGGCGTACAATGAGCAGTTCTTC | CSASPAGLAAYNEQFF
15 | few | TRBJ2-7 | TRBV20-1 | . | TGCAGTGCGGGAGGAGGGGCCATACCAGACTACGAGCAGTACTTC | CSAGGGAIPDYEQYF
15 | few | TRBJ2-1 | TRBV27 | . | TGTGCCAGCAGTTTAAGGCCTGGCGGGACCATTGAGCAGTTCTTC | CASSLRPGGTIEQFF
17 | . | TRBJ2-6 | TRBV12-3/TRBV12-4 | . | TGTGCCAGCCAAAGATTGGGGGACCCCTCTGGGGCCAACGTCCTGACTTTC | CASQRLGDPSGANVLTF
14 | few | TRBJ1-2 | TRBV9 | . | TGTGCCAGCAGCGTAAACGGGCAGAACTATGGCTACACCTTC | CASSVNGQNYGYTF
15 | . | TRBJ1-1 | TRBV4-1 | . | TGCGCCAGCAGCCAACAACAGCTTATGAACACTGAAGCTTTCTTT | CASSQQQLMNTEAFF
18 | . | TRBJ2-3 | TRBV30 | . | TGTGCCTGGAGGGGACTCGGGGGTCTATTTCTTAGCACAGATACGCAGTATTTT | CAWRGLGGLFLSTDTQYF
15 | few | TRBJ2-1 | TRBV6-2/TRBV6-3 | TRBD2 | TGTGCCAGCAACTTTCCTTTCGGGACTAGCCATGAGCAGTTCTTC | CASNFPFGTSHEQFF
15 | few | TRBJ2-1 | TRBV7-3 | TRBD2 | TGTGCCAGCAGCGCGGGACTAGCGTTTAAGAATGAGCAGTTCTTC | CASSAGLAFKNEQFF
14 | . | TRBJ2-1 | TRBV14 | . | TGTGCCAGCAGCCAAGCTTTAGGATACAATGAGCAGTTCTTC | CASSQALGYNEQFF